The present T cell receptor beta chain was sequenced within a study of cytomegalovirus exposure and HLA in healthy donors. A remark on this clone: Its antigen is not identified.

Germline CDR1 is SQVTM and CDR2 is ANQGSEA. Trimming took 4 bases from V and 2 from J, leaving 12 bases between them. CDR3 length equals 13 residues. Method: immunoSEQ multiplex PCR; TCRdb's copy keeps in-frame clones and lacks some. This table holds 150,000 to 200,000 clones, roughly 96% found once. Regarding the study as a whole: The authors listed some 150 TCR beta chains as cytomegalovirus-associated. For cytomegalovirus status, the classifier reportedly gave diagnoses with high specificity and sensitivity.

It was the roughly 130-subject validation cohort, separate from the roughly 700-subject first cohort, to which the donors belonged. The TCR sequence derives from a woman between 18 and 29 years old in good health and CMV-seronegative. This sequence joins TRBV29-1 and TRBJ2-7; D not certain. Material: PBMCs. The CDR3 DNA follows: TGCAGCGTTGCCGACATATATGCCTACGAGCAGTACTTC. Its translation is CSVADIYAYEQYF.